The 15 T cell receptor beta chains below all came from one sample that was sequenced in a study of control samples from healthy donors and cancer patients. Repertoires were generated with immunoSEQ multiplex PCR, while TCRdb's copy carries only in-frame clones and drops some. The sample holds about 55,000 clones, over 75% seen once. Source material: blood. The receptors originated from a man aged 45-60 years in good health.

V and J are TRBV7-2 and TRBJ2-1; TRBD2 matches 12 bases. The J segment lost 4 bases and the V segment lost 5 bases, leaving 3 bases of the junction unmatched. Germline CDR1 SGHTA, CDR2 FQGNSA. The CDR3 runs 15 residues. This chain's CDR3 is CASSQGLAGYNEQFF. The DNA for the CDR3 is TGTGCCAGCAGCCAGGGACTAGCGGGTTACAATGAGCAGTTCTTC.

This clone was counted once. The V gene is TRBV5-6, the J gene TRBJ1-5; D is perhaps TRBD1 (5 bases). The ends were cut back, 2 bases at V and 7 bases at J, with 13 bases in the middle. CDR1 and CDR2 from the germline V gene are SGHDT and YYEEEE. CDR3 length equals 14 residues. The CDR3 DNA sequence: TGTGCCAGCAGCTTAAACGCAGGGAACCAGCCCCAGCATTTT. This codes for CASSLNAGNQPQHF.

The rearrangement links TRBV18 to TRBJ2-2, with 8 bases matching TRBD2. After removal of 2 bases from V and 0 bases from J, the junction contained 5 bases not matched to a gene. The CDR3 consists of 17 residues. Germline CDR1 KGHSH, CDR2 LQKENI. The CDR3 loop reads CASSPSLAGTNTGELFF. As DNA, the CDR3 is TGTGCCAGCTCACCATCCCTAGCGGGTACGAACACCGGGGAGCTGTTTTTT.

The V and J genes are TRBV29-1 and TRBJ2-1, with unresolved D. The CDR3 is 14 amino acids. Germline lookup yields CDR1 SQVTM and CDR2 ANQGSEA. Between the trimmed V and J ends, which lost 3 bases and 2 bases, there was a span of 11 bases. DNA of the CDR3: TGCAGCGTTGAGCACTCGGCCACCTACAATGAGCAGTTCTTC. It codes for CSVEHSATYNEQFF.

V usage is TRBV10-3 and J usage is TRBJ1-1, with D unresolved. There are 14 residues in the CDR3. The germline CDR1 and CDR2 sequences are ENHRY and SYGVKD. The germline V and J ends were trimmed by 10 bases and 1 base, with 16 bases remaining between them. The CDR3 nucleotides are TGTGCCAGCTGCCCGGAGGCGCGGAACACTGAAGCTTTCTTT. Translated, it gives CASCPEARNTEAFF.

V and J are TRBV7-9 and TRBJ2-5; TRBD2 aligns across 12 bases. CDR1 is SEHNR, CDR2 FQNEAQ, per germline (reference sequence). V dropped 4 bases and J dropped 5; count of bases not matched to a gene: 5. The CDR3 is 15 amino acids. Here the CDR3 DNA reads TGTGCCAGCAGCTCTGGACTAGCGGGGAGGGAGACCCAGTACTTC. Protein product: CASSSGLAGRETQYF.

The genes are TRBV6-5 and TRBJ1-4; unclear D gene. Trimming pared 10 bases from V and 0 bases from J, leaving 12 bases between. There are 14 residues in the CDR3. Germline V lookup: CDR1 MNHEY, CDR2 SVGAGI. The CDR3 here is CATRIVATNEKLFF. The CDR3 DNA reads TGTGCCACCCGCATAGTCGCAACTAATGAAAAACTGTTTTTT.

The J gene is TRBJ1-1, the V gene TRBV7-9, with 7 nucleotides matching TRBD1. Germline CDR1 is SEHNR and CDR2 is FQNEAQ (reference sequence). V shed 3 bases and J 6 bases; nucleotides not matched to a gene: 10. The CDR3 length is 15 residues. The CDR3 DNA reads TGTGCCAGCAGCTTGGGACAGACTTTCAGTTCTGAAGCTTTCTTT. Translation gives CASSLGQTFSSEAFF.

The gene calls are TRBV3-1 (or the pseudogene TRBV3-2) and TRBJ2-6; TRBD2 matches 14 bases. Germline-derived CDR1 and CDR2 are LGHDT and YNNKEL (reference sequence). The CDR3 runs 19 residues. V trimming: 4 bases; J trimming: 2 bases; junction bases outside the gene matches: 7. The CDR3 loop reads CASSLRLAGGPPGANVLTF. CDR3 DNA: TGTGCCAGCAGCCTCCGACTAGCGGGAGGGCCGCCTGGGGCCAACGTCCTGACTTTC.

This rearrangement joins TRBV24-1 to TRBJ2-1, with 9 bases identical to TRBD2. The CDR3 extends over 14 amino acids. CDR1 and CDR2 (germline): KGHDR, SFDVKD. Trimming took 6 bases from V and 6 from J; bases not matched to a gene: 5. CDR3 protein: CATSTGGRANEQFF. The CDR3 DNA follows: TGTGCCACCAGTACTGGCGGGAGGGCCAATGAGCAGTTCTTC.

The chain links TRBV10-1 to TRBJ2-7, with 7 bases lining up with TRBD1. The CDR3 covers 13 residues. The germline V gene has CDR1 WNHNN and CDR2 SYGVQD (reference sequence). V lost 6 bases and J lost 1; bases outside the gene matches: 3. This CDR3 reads CASSPGQSYEQYF. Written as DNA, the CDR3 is TGCGCCAGCAGCCCGGGACAGTCCTACGAGCAGTACTTC.

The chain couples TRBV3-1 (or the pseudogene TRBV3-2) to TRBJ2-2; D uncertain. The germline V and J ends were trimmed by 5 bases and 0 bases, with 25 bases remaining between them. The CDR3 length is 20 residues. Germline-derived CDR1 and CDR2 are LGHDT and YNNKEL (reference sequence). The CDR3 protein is CASSGPQRMFAGSNTGELFF. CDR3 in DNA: TGTGCCAGCAGCGGCCCCCAAAGGATGTTTGCAGGATCGAACACCGGGGAGCTGTTTTTT.

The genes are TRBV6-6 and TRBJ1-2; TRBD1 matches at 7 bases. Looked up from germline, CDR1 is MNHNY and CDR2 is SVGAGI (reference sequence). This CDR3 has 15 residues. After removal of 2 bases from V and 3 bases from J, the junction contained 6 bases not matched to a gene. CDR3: CASSYVGQGDYGYTF. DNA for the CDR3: TGTGCCAGCAGTTACGTAGGGCAGGGGGACTATGGCTACACCTTC.

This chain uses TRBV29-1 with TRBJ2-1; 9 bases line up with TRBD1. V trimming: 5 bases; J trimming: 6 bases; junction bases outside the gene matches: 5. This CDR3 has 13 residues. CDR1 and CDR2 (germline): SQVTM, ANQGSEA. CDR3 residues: CSVSGQGFNEQFF. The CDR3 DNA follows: TGCAGCGTTTCGGGACAGGGTTTCAATGAGCAGTTCTTC.

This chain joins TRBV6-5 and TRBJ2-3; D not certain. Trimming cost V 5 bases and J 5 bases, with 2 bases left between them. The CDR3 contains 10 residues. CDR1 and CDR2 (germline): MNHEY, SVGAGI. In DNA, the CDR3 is TGTGCCAGCAGTAAAGATACGCAGTATTTT. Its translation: CASSKDTQYF.